This paragraph covers one T cell receptor (beta chain) sequence. Its target is unknown. The PCR used 60 Vbeta and 13 Jbeta primers. Assay: immunoSEQ multiplex PCR; the TCRdb copy retains only in-frame clones and omits some. The sample has 200,000 or so clones, 75% to 85% seen once. This sample is drawn from a study of cytomegalovirus exposure and HLA in healthy donors. Study findings and constraints: A later analysis associated 15,000 or so TCR beta sequences with HLA alleles at a 0.05 false discovery rate. Trimming of TCR beta V- and J-genes showed a link, identified in a later analysis, to a missense DCLRE1C variant. When a later analysis compared HLA-associated TCR beta chains with equally common others, the HLA-associated chains turned out to be more clonally expanded and to have lower generation probabilities. Most subjects had HLA-A and HLA-B alleles reportedly predicted accurately by TCR beta sequences.

The germline V gene has CDR1 SGHDT and CDR2 YYEEEE. V trimming: 2 bases; J trimming: 10 bases; junction bases outside the gene matches: 4. This CDR3 has 14 amino acids. The source of this sequence is a middle-aged woman in good health and CMV-seronegative. The sequenced material came from PBMCs. This sequence joins TRBV5-6 and TRBJ1-6; 9 bases are a match to TRBD1. CDR3 residues: CASSFWDRVSPLHF. DNA of the CDR3: TGTGCCAGCAGCTTTTGGGACAGGGTCTCACCCCTCCACTTT.